Reported below is one TCR beta chain. As yet, its antigen is unknown. Germline V lookup: CDR1 SGHTA, CDR2 FQGNSA. This CDR3 is built from 14 residues. V lost 1 base and J lost 0, with 6 bases in between. This record belongs to a study of T cell repertoires in cytomegalovirus infection. Looking at the study overall: CMV infection together with matching HLA type was indicated by public TCR beta signatures.

Study-level findings and limits: HLA-C-restricted CMV-specific TCR beta clonotypes were dominant in the ex vivo response.

Via MiXCR, TCRdb re-called the reads, giving one row per CDR3 protein. The sample holds some 54,000 distinct CDR3 sequences, around 20% seen once. The starting material was CD8+ T cells from cultured PBMCs, obtained from culture after CMV antigen stimulation. The V call is TRBV7-2, the J call TRBJ1-1; the D is unclear. This clonotype originated in a human donor in good health (CMV status not recorded). Some clones in this sample may be carry-over from other donors' samples. The chain's CDR3 is CASSLVPMNTEAFF. As DNA, the CDR3 is TGTGCCAGCAGCTTAGTTCCTATGAACACTGAAGCTTTCTTT.